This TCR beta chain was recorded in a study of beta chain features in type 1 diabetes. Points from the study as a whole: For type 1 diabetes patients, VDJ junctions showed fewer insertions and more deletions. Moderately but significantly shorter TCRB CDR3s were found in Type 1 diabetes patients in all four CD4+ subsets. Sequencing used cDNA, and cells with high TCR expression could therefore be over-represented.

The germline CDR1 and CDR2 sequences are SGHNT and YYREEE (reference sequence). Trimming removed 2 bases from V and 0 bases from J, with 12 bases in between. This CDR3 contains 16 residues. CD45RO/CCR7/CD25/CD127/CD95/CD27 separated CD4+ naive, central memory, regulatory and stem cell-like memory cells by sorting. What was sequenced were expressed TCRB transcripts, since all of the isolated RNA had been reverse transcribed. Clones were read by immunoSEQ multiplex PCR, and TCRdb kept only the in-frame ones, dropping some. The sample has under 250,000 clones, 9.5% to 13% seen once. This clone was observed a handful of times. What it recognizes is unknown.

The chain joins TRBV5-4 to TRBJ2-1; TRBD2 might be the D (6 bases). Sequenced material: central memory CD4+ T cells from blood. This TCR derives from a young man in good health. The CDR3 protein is CASSFKRASSYNEQFF. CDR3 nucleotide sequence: TGTGCCAGCAGCTTTAAGCGGGCCAGCTCCTACAATGAGCAGTTCTTC.